The 25 T cell receptor beta chains reported below all come from one sample, sequenced in a study of T cells expressing NK-cell markers. TCRdb reprocessed the 5' RACE reads, with one entry per CDR3 protein and no DNA. This sample's clone table lists fewer than 400,000 distinct CDR3 sequences. Sequencing used blood T cells: a sorted CD56 or NKG2C T cell subset, CD4+ or CD8+ T cells, or bulk PBMC T cells (not recorded which). The receptors come from a woman in her forties or fifties in good health.

J is TRBJ2-7 and V is TRBV27. CDR3 size: 14 residues. From germline, CDR1 is MNHEY and CDR2 SMNVEV (reference sequence). The CDR3 loop reads CASSLSMSGYEQYF.

The CDR3 loop is CATSRTPRGSGGTDTQYF. The chain has TRBV15 and TRBJ2-3; TCRdb's assignment of TRBD2 cannot be checked, as there is no DNA. The CDR3 is made up of 18 amino acids. Germline values: CDR1 LNHNV, CDR2 YYDKDF (reference sequence).

The chain couples TRBV12-3 or TRBV12-4 to TRBJ2-2; no DNA is available, so the TRBD2 call from TCRdb remains unchecked. The CDR3 loop spans 15 amino acids. CDR3: CASNQGSGRAGELFF.

This rearrangement joins TRBV29-1 to TRBJ1-2; as DNA is missing, the TRBD1 call by TCRdb cannot be tested. Germline values: CDR1 SQVTM, CDR2 ANQGSEA. The CDR3 is 16 amino acids. This CDR3 reads CSVLSRDREGHYGYTF.

This chain connects TRBV3-1 to TRBJ2-2; TCRdb designates TRBD2, a call that cannot be tested without DNA. CDR1 LGHDT and CDR2 YNNKEL come from the germline V gene (reference sequence). CDR3 length: 14 residues. CDR3 region: CASSQVKAGRELFF.

The chain links TRBV28 to TRBJ1-3. This CDR3 comprises 15 residues. The germline CDR1 and CDR2 sequences are MDHEN and SYDVKM. This CDR3 is CASSLAGKDRNTIYF.

The V gene is TRBV21-1, the J gene TRBJ2-2; TCRdb reports TRBD2, a call that lacks DNA to check it against. TRBV21-1 is noted as a pseudogene. This CDR3 contains 23 residues. CDR3 sequence: CASSKMVYSRGLAGGVGTGELFF.

V is TRBV5-6 and J is TRBJ2-1; TCRdb outputs TRBD1, but without DNA this stays unchecked. There are 14 residues in the CDR3. Germline CDR1 SGHDT, CDR2 YYEEEE. This chain's CDR3 is CASSPMTGIDEQFF.

The chain recombines TRBV7-6 with TRBJ2-7; TCRdb gives TRBD2 as the D gene, but with no DNA this cannot be confirmed. Germline V CDR1 and CDR2: SGHVS, FNYEAQ. The length of the CDR3 is 15 residues. The CDR3 loop reads CASRPQLAGLYEQYF.

This chain joins TRBV7-6 and TRBJ2-4; with no DNA, the TCRdb D assignment of TRBD1 cannot be verified. Germline V gene sequence: CDR1 SGHVS, CDR2 FNYEAQ. The CDR3 consists of 15 residues. The CDR3 sequence is CARAGGRLAKNIQYF.

The V and J genes are TRBV24-1 and TRBJ2-1; as DNA is missing, the TRBD1 call by TCRdb cannot be tested. Germline loops: CDR1 KGHDR, CDR2 SFDVKD. This CDR3 contains 14 residues. The CDR3 is CATSDPGTGYEQFF.

The chain employs TRBV27 and TRBJ1-2. The CDR3 contains 17 residues. Germline lookup yields CDR1 MNHEY and CDR2 SMNVEV (reference sequence). The CDR3 sequence: CASSLLSDSGINYGYTF.

The chain links TRBV15 to TRBJ2-7; TCRdb gives TRBD2 as the D gene, but with no DNA this cannot be confirmed. Germline lookup yields CDR1 LNHNV and CDR2 YYDKDF (reference sequence). This CDR3 is built from 15 residues. CDR3 region: CATEGLAGTAGEQYF. Full variable domain (outside the CDR3, taken from reference TRBV15 and TRBJ2-7): DAMVIQNPRYQVTQFGKPVTLSCSQTLNHNVMYWYQQKSSQAPKLLFHYYDKDFNNEADTPDNFQSRRPNTSFCFLDIRSPGLGDTAMYLCATEGLAGTAGEQYFGPGTRLTVT.

V usage is TRBV7-9 and J usage is TRBJ2-7; lacking DNA, the TRBD1 call made by TCRdb goes unchecked. Germline CDR1 is SEHNR and CDR2 is FQNEAQ (reference sequence). The CDR3 runs to 15 residues. CDR3 sequence: CASSRTGSPSDEQYF. The whole variable domain, filled in from reference TRBV7-9 and TRBJ2-7, reads DTGVSQNPRHKITKRGQNVTFRCDPISEHNRLYWYRQTLGQGPEFLTYFQNEAQLEKSRLLSDRFSAERPKGSFSTLEIQRTEQGDSAMYLCASSRTGSPSDEQYFGPGTRLTVT.

This chain uses TRBV4-1 with TRBJ2-5; checking the TCRdb D call of TRBD2 is not possible without DNA. This CDR3 has 14 residues. CDR1 is MGHRA and CDR2 is YSYEKL in the germline V gene. This CDR3 reads CASSQESIVETQYF.

The chain carries TRBV11-2 and TRBJ2-3; TCRdb's D call, TRBD1, is unchecked because there is no DNA. Per germline, CDR1 SGHAT and CDR2 FQNNGV. This CDR3 is built from 15 residues. CDR3 sequence: CASRLPGQGADTQYF.

The V call is TRBV3-1, the J call TRBJ2-1. The CDR3 covers 13 residues. Germline CDR1 LGHDT, CDR2 YNNKEL (reference sequence). This chain's CDR3 is CASSQEPFREQFF.

The chain links TRBV5-5 to TRBJ2-5; the D call from TCRdb, TRBD1, cannot be confirmed without DNA. The CDR3 is 13 residues long. Germline V gene data show CDR1 as SGHKS and CDR2 as YYEKEE (reference sequence). The CDR3 region is CASSAGTEETQYF.

This rearrangement joins TRBV12-3 or TRBV12-4 to TRBJ2-5; the D call of TRBD1 rests on TCRdb alone, since no DNA is present to check it. This CDR3 region has 14 residues. CDR3 in amino acids: CASSTGLGWETQYF.

The chain recombines TRBV5-6 with TRBJ2-7. The CDR3 is 15 residues long. Germline CDR1 reads SGHDT; CDR2 reads YYEEEE. The CDR3 loop reads CASSLFRSELHEQYF.

The chain combines TRBV27 with TRBJ2-1; TCRdb selects TRBD2, and the lack of DNA leaves this call unchecked. CDR3 length: 16 residues. Germline values: CDR1 MNHEY, CDR2 SMNVEV (reference sequence). This CDR3 reads CASSSTSAFSYNEQFF.

The rearrangement links TRBV5-1 to TRBJ2-1; the TCRdb call, TRBD2, lacks DNA for checking. The CDR3 length is 15 residues. Germline values: CDR1 SGHRS, CDR2 YFSETQ. CDR3 sequence reads: CASSTTSGGYNEQFF.

The chain employs TRBV20-1 and TRBJ2-5; TCRdb indicates TRBD1, and absent DNA this call remains unverified. Germline CDR1 reads DFQATT; CDR2 reads SNEGSKA (reference sequence). The CDR3 runs to 12 residues. The CDR3 sequence: CSARGSQETQYF.

This chain links TRBV7-9 with TRBJ1-3. CDR1 and CDR2 (germline): SEHNR, FQNEAQ (reference sequence). This CDR3 comprises 16 residues. The CDR3 protein is CASKGSTITPGNTIYF.

The chain joins TRBV5-6 to TRBJ2-1; the D call of TRBD2 rests on TCRdb alone, since no DNA is present to check it. In germline, CDR1 is SGHDT, CDR2 YYEEEE. This CDR3 region has 14 residues. CDR3 sequence reads: CASSSGRATDEQFF.